This passage covers 13 T cell receptor beta chains from one sample sequenced in a study of T-cell reconstitution after alpha-beta-depleted transplantation in children. Researchers prepared the TCRbeta library using unique molecular identifiers, the study reports. TCRdb ran MiXCR on the PCR reads and lists one entry per CDR3 protein. The top ten hold around 30% of the sample, which has about 980,000 distinct CDR3 sequences, about 26% seen once. Specimen: PBMCs, mostly from graft donor cells, collected 360 days after TCRalphabeta/CD19-depleted stem cell transplant. These receptors were collected from a boy younger than two who had a stem cell transplant for SCID, so the T cells may come from the graft donor.

V usage is TRBV20-1 and J usage is TRBJ2-3; D may match TRBD1 or TRBD2 (6 bases each). Per the germline V gene, CDR1 is DFQATT and CDR2 is SNEGSKA (reference sequence). V dropped 4 bases and J dropped 7 bases, with 15 bases sitting between them. The CDR3 consists of 13 residues. CDR3 amino acids: CSAKRGGGNTQYF. The CDR3 nucleotides read TGCAGTGCTAAACGTGGGGGCGGGAATACGCAGTATTTT.

This chain connects TRBV25-1 to TRBJ2-3; D perhaps matches TRBD2 (5 bases). The germline V gene encodes CDR1 MGHDK and CDR2 SYGVNS. V lost 7 bases to trimming and J lost 1 base, with 12 bases between them. The CDR3 loop spans 14 amino acids. The CDR3 here is CASNLKLGTDTQYF. As DNA, the CDR3 is TGTGCCAGCAATCTAAAACTAGGCACAGATACGCAGTATTTT.

The chain is built from TRBV7-2 and TRBJ2-2; 8 bases map to TRBD2. Germline V gene lookup returns CDR1 SGHTA and CDR2 FQGNSA. The ends lost 3 bases at V and 1 base at J; junction bases unmatched: 7. The CDR3 extends over 17 amino acids. In DNA form, the CDR3 reads TGTGCCAGCAGCTTGGGGGCCCTAGCGGGGAACACCGGGGAGCTGTTTTTT. Translated: CASSLGALAGNTGELFF.

The chain uses TRBV6-2 or TRBV6-3 and TRBJ1-1; D is unclear. Germline CDR1 is MNHEY and CDR2 is SVGEGT. The germline V and J ends were trimmed by 1 base and 4 bases, with 7 bases remaining between them. The length of the CDR3 is 13 residues. CDR3: CASSYLFGTEAFF. CDR3 bases: TGTGCCAGCAGTTACTTGTTTGGCACTGAAGCTTTCTTT.

The chain recombines TRBV12-3 or TRBV12-4 with TRBJ2-6, with a tentative D call TRBD2 (6 bases). The V end lost 3 bases, the J end lost 0 bases, and 9 bases lay between the germline ends. The CDR3 length is 16 residues. CDR3 in DNA: TGTGCCAGCAGTTTCCGGGGGAGCTCTGGGGCCAACGTCCTGACTTTC. Its translation is CASSFRGSSGANVLTF.

The chain recombines TRBV4-1 with TRBJ2-1, with 12 bases lining up with TRBD2. The CDR3 length is 15 residues. V was clipped by 5 bases and J by 10 bases; unmatched bases: 9. CDR1 is MGHRA, CDR2 YSYEKL, per germline. The CDR3 DNA follows: TGCGCCAGCAGCGCCAGGACTAGCGGGGTCGAGGAGCAGTTCTTC. Translation gives CASSARTSGVEEQFF.

The chain carries TRBV20-1 and TRBJ2-2; TRBD1 or TRBD2 may be the D gene (6 bases each). The germline V gene encodes CDR1 DFQATT and CDR2 SNEGSKA (reference sequence). With 0 bases removed from V and 4 bases from J, the gap between germline ends came to 12 bases. This CDR3 has 15 amino acids. The chain's CDR3 is CSARDGGLGTGELFF. CDR3 in DNA: TGCAGTGCTAGAGATGGGGGGCTCGGCACCGGGGAGCTGTTTTTT.

The V call is TRBV4-1, the J call TRBJ2-3; either TRBD1 or TRBD2 may supply D (5 bases each). The germline CDR1 and CDR2 sequences are MGHRA and YSYEKL. CDR3 length: 15 residues. Trimming took 0 bases from V and 6 from J, leaving 13 bases between them. CDR3 sequence: CASSQDGRGADTQYF. CDR3 bases: TGCGCCAGCAGCCAAGATGGCCGAGGGGCCGATACGCAGTATTTT.

This clonotype was seen many times. The chain joins TRBV5-1 to TRBJ2-3; TRBD2 agrees at 8 bases. The V and J ends lost 0 bases and 1 base, in that order; junction bases with no gene match: 1. This CDR3 region has 15 residues. Germline-derived CDR1 and CDR2 are SGHRS and YFSETQ. Here the CDR3 reads CASSLELAGTDTQYF. Here the CDR3 DNA reads TGCGCCAGCAGCTTGGAACTAGCGGGCACAGATACGCAGTATTTT.

This clonotype occurred a few times. This chain joins TRBV5-1 and TRBJ1-1; TRBD1 agrees at 8 bases. This CDR3 is built from 16 residues. Germline values: CDR1 SGHRS, CDR2 YFSETQ. V lost 6 bases and J lost 1; bases outside the gene matches: 11. The CDR3 sequence is CASTSRTGKGNTEAFF. The DNA for the CDR3 is TGCGCCAGCACCTCGCGGACAGGGAAGGGGAACACTGAAGCTTTCTTT.

The chain links TRBV29-1 to TRBJ2-2; 13 bases line up with TRBD2. Germline CDR1 is SQVTM and CDR2 is ANQGSEA. V gave up 2 bases and J gave up 6 bases; unmatched junction bases: 6. This CDR3 spans 16 amino acids. The CDR3 DNA reads as TGCAGCGTTGAAAGTCCCGGACTAGCGGGGGCCGGGGAGCTGTTTTTT. It encodes CSVESPGLAGAGELFF.

This clonotype was seen a handful of times. The V and J genes are TRBV28 and TRBJ2-5, with D tentatively TRBD2 (7 bases). V dropped 5 bases and J dropped 2 bases, with 18 bases sitting between them. Looked up from germline, CDR1 is MDHEN and CDR2 is SYDVKM. The CDR3 consists of 16 residues. The CDR3 reads CASSIPRGGGQETQYF. CDR3 bases: TGTGCCAGCAGTATTCCGCGAGGGGGGGGGCAAGAGACCCAGTACTTC. Drawing the rest from reference TRBV28 and TRBJ2-5, the complete variable domain is DVKVTQSSRYLVKRTGEKVFLECVQDMDHENMFWYRQDPGLGLRLIYFSYDVKMKEKGDIPEGYSVSREKKERFSLILESASTNQTSMYLCASSIPRGGGQETQYFGPGTRLLVL.

A few counts support this clonotype. The V gene is TRBV20-1, the J gene TRBJ2-2, with D maybe TRBD1 (5 bases). With 6 bases removed from V and 2 bases from J, the gap between germline ends came to 13 bases. Germline CDR1 DFQATT, CDR2 SNEGSKA (reference sequence). CDR3 length equals 14 residues. This CDR3 reads CSARRGLNTGELFF. The DNA of the CDR3 is TGCAGTGCCAGAAGGGGTCTCAACACCGGGGAGCTGTTTTTT.